One and the same sample provided the 14 T cell receptor beta chains below, sequenced in a study of T cell responses to AZD1222 COVID-19 vaccine. The data were produced by immunoSEQ multiplex PCR, yet TCRdb's version contains in-frame clones alone and is incomplete. The top ten clones hold approximately 2.2% of a sample with approximately 110,000 clones, about 95% of them seen once. The sample was peripheral blood, taken on day 0 of AZD1222 vaccination. These receptors came from an adult in good health.

The chain carries TRBV6-5 and TRBJ1-2; D is unresolved. The CDR3 totals 12 residues. V was pared by 7 bases and J by 6 bases, with 12 bases between. CDR1 is MNHEY and CDR2 is SVGAGI in the germline V gene. CDR3 nucleotides: TGTGCCAGCAAGGGCTCGAGGGATGGCTACACCTTC. This gives the protein CASKGSRDGYTF.

The chain has TRBV5-1 and TRBJ1-4; no definite D call. V lost 2 bases to trimming and J lost 3 bases, with 8 bases between them. The CDR3 contains 14 residues. Germline V CDR1 and CDR2: SGHRS, YFSETQ. The CDR3 DNA follows: TGCGCCAGCAGCTTTGGGGAATCTAATGAAAAACTGTTTTTT. Residues: CASSFGESNEKLFF.

The CDR3: CASSLVQGDLMNTEAFF. The DNA of the CDR3 is TGTGCCAGCAGCTTGGTGCAGGGGGACTTAATGAACACTGAAGCTTTCTTT. The chain carries TRBV5-6 and TRBJ1-1; TRBD1 matches 7 bases. The V segment lost 0 bases and the J segment 0 bases; nucleotides outside the gene matches: 8. CDR3 length: 17 amino acids. Germline lookup yields CDR1 SGHDT and CDR2 YYEEEE.

In this sample, this clone turned up once. The V gene is TRBV12-5, the J gene TRBJ1-1; D not certain. This CDR3 is built from 13 residues. CDR1 is LGHNT and CDR2 is FRNRAP in the germline V gene. The V gene lost 4 bases and the J gene lost 7 bases, with 13 bases spanning the gap. Here the CDR3 DNA reads TGTGCTAGTGGTTCACCCCCGGGCTTTGAAGCTTTCTTT. It is translated as CASGSPPGFEAFF. The entire variable domain, with the rest obtained from reference TRBV12-5 and TRBJ1-1, is as follows: DARVTQTPRHKVTEMGQEVTMRCQPILGHNTVFWYRQTMMQGLELLAYFRNRAPLDDSGMPKDRFSAEMPDATLATLKIQPSEPRDSAVYFCASGSPPGFEAFFGQGTRLTVV.

This clone was seen a few times. The chain recombines TRBV27 with TRBJ1-5; unclear D gene. The germline CDR1 and CDR2 sequences are MNHEY and SMNVEV (reference sequence). Trimming took 3 bases from V and 3 from J, leaving 9 bases between them. The CDR3 has 14 amino acids. The CDR3 sequence is CASSFTGYNQPQHF. Here the CDR3 DNA reads TGTGCCAGCAGTTTTACGGGATACAATCAGCCCCAGCATTTT.

The chain is built from TRBV7-2 and TRBJ1-1; D is undetermined. Looked up from germline, CDR1 is SGHTA and CDR2 is FQGNSA. The CDR3 runs 11 residues. V was trimmed by 1 base and J by 7 bases, leaving 4 bases between them. CDR3 region: CASSLGNEAFF. The CDR3 DNA follows: TGTGCCAGCAGCTTAGGCAATGAAGCTTTCTTT.

The chain has TRBV20-1 and TRBJ2-7; D may be TRBD2 (5 bases). Germline V gene lookup returns CDR1 DFQATT and CDR2 SNEGSKA (reference sequence). The CDR3 runs to 11 residues. Trimming shortened V by 6 bases and J by 5 bases, and 11 bases separated the two germline ends. The CDR3 DNA reads as TGCAGTGCCCAGCGGCAGGACGAGCAGTACTTC. Its translation: CSAQRQDEQYF.

This chain links TRBV11-1 with TRBJ2-5, with D unclear. This CDR3 contains 11 residues. V lost 2 bases to trimming and J lost 8 bases, with 6 bases between them. Germline assignment: CDR1 SGHAT and CDR2 FQDESV (reference sequence). As DNA, the CDR3 is TGTGCCAGCAGCTTAATCAATACCCAGTACTTC. This translates into CASSLINTQYF.

The chain carries TRBV4-2 and TRBJ1-2; D not resolved. The CDR3 extends over 15 amino acids. Trimming stripped 2 bases from V and 1 base from J, with 11 bases between. The V gene's germline CDR1 is LGHNA and CDR2 YNFKEQ. The CDR3 nucleotides read TGTGCCAGCAGCCAAATTAACCGTTTTAACTATGGCTACACCTTC. Translation gives CASSQINRFNYGYTF.

The gene calls are TRBV10-3 and TRBJ1-2; no clear D. CDR3 length: 14 amino acids. Trimming took 4 bases from V and 6 from J, leaving 15 bases between them. Per the germline V gene, CDR1 is ENHRY and CDR2 is SYGVKD. CDR3: CAISAEGSFHGYTF. The CDR3 coding sequence is TGTGCCATCAGTGCGGAGGGAAGCTTTCATGGCTACACCTTC.

The CDR3 protein is CASSLVQGALDNSPLHF. The CDR3 DNA reads as TGCGCCAGCAGCTTGGTACAGGGGGCGTTGGATAATTCACCCCTCCACTTT. The V gene is TRBV5-1, the J gene TRBJ1-6; 9 bases are shared with TRBD1. CDR3 size: 17 residues. J was trimmed by 5 bases and V by 0 bases; bases with no gene match: 6. Per germline, CDR1 SGHRS and CDR2 YFSETQ.

The V gene is TRBV19, the J gene TRBJ2-1, with TRBD2 matching 7 bases. CDR1 LNHDA and CDR2 SQIVND come from the germline V gene (reference sequence). J lost 3 bases, V lost 1 base, and 6 bases had no gene match. The CDR3 extends over 16 amino acids. CDR3: CASSIGGGDGYNEQFF. The DNA for the CDR3 is TGTGCCAGTAGTATAGGTGGGGGGGATGGCTACAATGAGCAGTTCTTC.

The chain has TRBV24-1 and TRBJ2-1, with 11 bases identical to TRBD2. This CDR3 is 17 amino acids long. Germline V gene data show CDR1 as KGHDR and CDR2 as SFDVKD. Trimming removed 1 base from V and 7 bases from J; junction bases left unmatched: 8. CDR3 sequence: CATSDFGSGRAANEQFF. Written as DNA, the CDR3 is TGTGCCACCAGTGATTTTGGTAGCGGGAGGGCCGCAAATGAGCAGTTCTTC.

The V call is TRBV12-3 or TRBV12-4, the J call TRBJ1-1, with a tentative D call TRBD1 (6 bases). V lost 6 bases and J lost 0, with 8 bases in between. The CDR3 covers 13 residues. The CDR3 reads CASRQGLNTEAFF. CDR3 in DNA: TGTGCCAGCAGACAGGGCCTGAACACTGAAGCTTTCTTT.